These 14 T cell receptor beta chains originate from one sample sequenced in a study of OX40 agonist ivuxolimab in advanced cancers. Profiling relied on immunoSEQ multiplex PCR, and the TCRdb table lists in-frame clones only, not all of them. The sample has around 97,000 clones; less than 85% are singletons. The sequencing here drew on CD4+ or CD8+ T cells sorted from blood, taken in a trial of the OX40 agonist ivuxolimab. The source of these receptors is an adult with an advanced solid tumor such as melanoma, head and neck, liver or kidney cancer.

The V gene is TRBV7-9, the J gene TRBJ2-3; tentative D call: TRBD2 (5 bases). The germline V gene encodes CDR1 SEHNR and CDR2 FQNEAQ (reference sequence). V was pared by 1 base and J by 1 base, with 9 bases between. CDR3 length: 15 amino acids. The CDR3 DNA sequence: TGTGCCAGCAGCTTAGGGCTAGCTGGCACAGATACGCAGTATTTT. Amino acids: CASSLGLAGTDTQYF. Together with reference TRBV7-9 and TRBJ2-3, the CDR3 gives the full variable domain: DTGVSQNPRHKITKRGQNVTFRCDPISEHNRLYWYRQTLGQGPEFLTYFQNEAQLEKSRLLSDRFSAERPKGSFSTLEIQRTEQGDSAMYLCASSLGLAGTDTQYFGPGTRLTVL.

The V gene is TRBV19, the J gene TRBJ2-7; TRBD2 is a possible D gene (6 bases). Germline values: CDR1 LNHDA, CDR2 SQIVND (reference sequence). The CDR3 sequence is 15 residues long. Trimming left V 3 bases short and J 2 bases short, with 14 bases between. The CDR3 sequence: CASSIPGDQTYEQYF. The CDR3 bases are TGTGCCAGTAGTATCCCGGGGGACCAAACCTACGAGCAGTACTTC.

The chain recombines TRBV11-3 with TRBJ2-1; D is possibly TRBD2 (6 bases). Looked up from germline, CDR1 is SGHNT and CDR2 is YENEEA. V lost 1 base and J 6 bases, leaving 10 bases between the germline ends. The CDR3 sequence is 14 residues long. Here the CDR3 DNA reads TGTGCCAGCAGCTTAGGTCGGGAGTTCAATGAGCAGTTCTTC. It codes for CASSLGREFNEQFF. The variable domain in full, completed from reference TRBV11-3 and TRBJ2-1, reads EAGVVQSPRYKIIEKKQPVAFWCNPISGHNTLYWYLQNLGQGPELLIRYENEEAVDDSQLPKDRFSAERLKGVDSTLKIQPAELGDSAVYLCASSLGREFNEQFFGPGTRLTVL.

This clone was observed a few times. The genes are TRBV7-2 and TRBJ2-7; D is unresolved. The CDR3 length is 15 residues. Germline lookup yields CDR1 SGHTA and CDR2 FQGNSA. V lost 1 base and J 3 bases, leaving 13 bases between the germline ends. In nucleotides, the CDR3 is TGTGCCAGCAGCTTAGAGGCAAGGGAAGGCTACGAGCAGTACTTC. Translated, it gives CASSLEAREGYEQYF. The full variable domain, its missing parts supplied by reference TRBV7-2 and TRBJ2-7, is GAGVSQSPSNKVTEKGKDVELRCDPISGHTALYWYRQSLGQGLEFLIYFQGNSAPDKSGLPSDRFSAERTGGSVSTLTIQRTQQEDSAVYLCASSLEAREGYEQYFGPGTRLTVT.

The genes are TRBV6-5 and TRBJ2-5; a weak D match, TRBD2 (5 bases). The J call is uncertain, as TRBJ2-7 better fits the DNA end. This CDR3 is 13 amino acids long. The V gene's germline CDR1 is MNHEY and CDR2 SVGAGI. CDR3 sequence reads: CASSYSSRGEQYF. The CDR3 DNA is TGTGCCAGCAGTTACTCAAGTCGGGGCGAGCAGTACTTC.

This clone is medium-sized within its sample. The genes are TRBV4-2 and TRBJ2-7; D unclear. The CDR3 has 10 amino acids. Germline CDR1 reads LGHNA; CDR2 reads YNFKEQ. V lost 5 bases to trimming and J lost 4 bases, with 3 bases between them. CDR3 bases: TGTGCCAGCAGCTATTACGAGCAGTACTTC. Its protein is CASSYYEQYF.

The table lists this clone with a count of one. V is TRBV5-1 and J is TRBJ2-7; TRBD1 aligns across 9 bases. The J segment lost 7 bases and the V segment lost 7 bases, leaving 15 bases of the junction unmatched. CDR3 size: 15 residues. Germline-derived CDR1 and CDR2 are SGHRS and YFSETQ. Written as DNA, the CDR3 is TGCGCCAGCTCTACCCTAAGTGGACAGGGGAAAGAGCAGTACTTC. It specifies CASSTLSGQGKEQYF.

The chain combines TRBV7-2 with TRBJ1-1, with 9 positions matching TRBD1. The germline V gene encodes CDR1 SGHTA and CDR2 FQGNSA. J lost 5 bases, V lost 4 bases, and 8 bases had no gene match. This CDR3 is 15 amino acids long. The CDR3 sequence is CASSSGTGSGTEAFF. The CDR3, as DNA: TGTGCCAGCAGCTCCGGGACAGGGTCGGGAACTGAAGCTTTCTTT.

This sequence joins TRBV5-1 and TRBJ1-2; D possibly corresponds to TRBD1 (6 bases). The germline V gene encodes CDR1 SGHRS and CDR2 YFSETQ. Between the trimmed V and J ends, which lost 3 bases and 7 bases, there was a span of 10 bases. CDR3 length: 12 residues. CDR3 residues: CASSSQGSGYTF. Here the CDR3 DNA reads TGCGCCAGCAGCTCACAGGGCTCTGGCTACACCTTC. Full variable domain (rest looked up from reference TRBV5-1 and TRBJ1-2): KAGVTQTPRYLIKTRGQQVTLSCSPISGHRSVSWYQQTPGQGLQFLFEYFSETQRNKGNFPGRFSGRQFSNSRSEMNVSTLELGDSALYLCASSSQGSGYTFGSGTRLTVV.

The J gene is TRBJ1-1, the V gene TRBV19, with D unclear. V lost 1 base and J lost 1, with 10 bases in between. CDR3 size: 15 residues. CDR1 and CDR2 from the germline V gene are LNHDA and SQIVND (reference sequence). CDR3 nucleotide sequence: TGTGCCAGTAGTATAGTCGCCACCCCGAACACTGAAGCTTTCTTT. It yields the protein CASSIVATPNTEAFF.

The genes are TRBV9 and TRBJ1-1; D is perhaps TRBD1 (6 bases). The CDR3 covers 16 residues. Trimming took 4 bases from V and 0 from J, leaving 16 bases between them. Germline-derived CDR1 and CDR2 are SGDLS and YYNGEE. CDR3 in amino acids: CASSLRGDTVNTEAFF. CDR3 sequence (DNA): TGTGCCAGCAGCCTGCGAGGGGACACAGTGAACACTGAAGCTTTCTTT.

There are a few counts of this clone. The chain is built from TRBV6-5 and TRBJ2-7; 9 positions agree with TRBD1. The CDR3 is 15 residues long. V gave up 4 bases and J gave up 5 bases; unmatched junction bases: 9. CDR1 and CDR2 from the germline V gene are MNHEY and SVGAGI. CDR3 sequence reads: CASSSDRGRRDEQYF. DNA of the CDR3: TGTGCCAGCAGTTCGGACAGGGGCCGCAGGGACGAGCAGTACTTC.

The chain uses TRBV10-1 and TRBJ2-2, with 7 bases that match TRBD2. CDR3 length: 17 residues. V shed 0 bases, J shed 5 bases, and the junction held 9 bases outside the gene matches. CDR1 is WNHNN and CDR2 is SYGVQD in the germline V gene (reference sequence). CDR3 in amino acids: CASSESRAGVRTGELFF. In nucleotides, the CDR3 is TGCGCCAGCAGTGAGTCGAGGGCGGGAGTAAGGACCGGGGAGCTGTTTTTT.

CDR3 in DNA: TGTGCCAGCAGTTACTCCGGCGGGGGAGCCAATGAGCAGTTCTTC. As protein: CASSYSGGGANEQFF. This chain joins TRBV6-5 and TRBJ2-1; 7 bases fit TRBD2. Germline CDR1 and CDR2: MNHEY and SVGAGI. The CDR3 loop spans 15 amino acids. V lost 0 bases, J lost 6 bases, and 5 bases stayed unmatched.